A single T cell receptor (beta chain) is shown here with its context. The antigen remains undetermined. The V and J ends lost 2 bases and 8 bases, in that order; junction bases with no gene match: 16. This CDR3 spans 17 amino acids. Germline CDR1 reads MRHNA; CDR2 reads SNTAGT. The data stem from a study of a mutant IDH1 vaccine in newly diagnosed glioma. Some clones are missing from TCRdb's copy, which holds only in-frame ones; the method was immunoSEQ multiplex PCR. This sample has around 30,000 clones, with roughly 89% found just once. The sample's time point: week 47, end of study. Mutant IDH1 20-mer peptide, at 300 ug, made up each vaccine dose, with topical imiquimod.

The source material was PBMCs, sampled from a glioma patient whose treatment included an IDH1 peptide vaccine. The rearrangement joins TRBV6-4 to TRBJ1-2; 8 positions match TRBD1. The TCR originated in a woman in her 30s with glioma. DNA of the CDR3: TGTGCCAGCAGTGACCACGGACAGGGTGGAACTAGTACGGGCTACACCTTC. Its protein product is CASSDHGQGGTSTGYTF.